These 18 T cell receptor beta chains were sequenced from one sample in a study of cytomegalovirus exposure and HLA in healthy donors. Primers: 60 Vbeta forward and 13 Jbeta reverse. Profiled with immunoSEQ multiplex PCR; TCRdb holds only in-frame clones, not every one. The sample records almost 90,000 clones, around 85% being singletons. Source material: PBMCs. Receptor source: a man in his forties in good health and CMV-seropositive.

The chain recombines TRBV5-1 with TRBJ2-6, with 8 nucleotides matching TRBD1. The ends lost 1 base at V and 0 bases at J; junction bases unmatched: 12. The germline V gene encodes CDR1 SGHRS and CDR2 YFSETQ. The CDR3 spans 20 residues. Here the CDR3 DNA reads TGCGCCAGCAGCTTGTCCCAAGAGACAGGGGTCCCCTCTGGGGCCAACGTCCTGACTTTC. Translated: CASSLSQETGVPSGANVLTF.

The gene calls are TRBV5-4 and TRBJ1-4; D unclear. Looked up from germline, CDR1 is SGHNT and CDR2 is YYREEE (reference sequence). The CDR3 length is 15 residues. Trimming pared 5 bases from V and 1 base from J, leaving 12 bases between. As DNA, the CDR3 is TGTGCCAGCAGTCAAAAAGTCGGAACTAATGAAAAACTGTTTTTT. This codes for CASSQKVGTNEKLFF.

This clone has only a few counts. The DNA for the CDR3 is TGTGCCAGCAGCCCCCGGGACAGAGACGTCCTGACTTTC. Its translation is CASSPRDRDVLTF. The V and J genes are TRBV5-4 and TRBJ2-6; 7 nucleotides line up with TRBD1. Germline CDR1 reads SGHNT; CDR2 reads YYREEE (reference sequence). V gave up 4 bases and J gave up 11 bases; unmatched junction bases: 6. This CDR3 is built from 13 residues.

The chain joins TRBV5-1 to TRBJ2-5; 10 bases fit TRBD2. In germline, CDR1 is SGHRS, CDR2 YFSETQ. V gave up 2 bases and J gave up 3 bases; unmatched junction bases: 4. CDR3 length: 15 amino acids. CDR3 in DNA: TGCGCCAGCAGCTTAACCGGGACTAGCGAAGAGACCCAGTACTTC. This codes for CASSLTGTSEETQYF.

The chain combines TRBV7-9 with TRBJ1-3; D is perhaps TRBD1 (5 bases). The CDR3 has 17 amino acids. Deletions cut 5 bases from V and 1 base from J, with 18 bases between. Germline V gene data show CDR1 as SEHNR and CDR2 as FQNEAQ (reference sequence). CDR3 region: CASSDPLRVESGNTIYF. The CDR3 DNA sequence: TGTGCCAGCAGCGACCCTCTCAGGGTAGAGTCTGGAAACACCATATATTTT.

The gene calls are TRBV12-5 and TRBJ2-5; D gene unclear. CDR1 LGHNT and CDR2 FRNRAP come from the germline V gene. Trimming stripped 0 bases from V and 5 bases from J, with 7 bases between. CDR3 length equals 13 residues. The CDR3 spells CASGLVATETQYF. The CDR3 DNA reads as TGTGCTAGTGGTTTGGTAGCTACGGAGACCCAGTACTTC.

This rearrangement joins TRBV7-3 to TRBJ2-5, with 7 positions matching TRBD2. V lost 4 bases and J lost 6; bases outside the gene matches: 8. Germline V gene lookup returns CDR1 SGHTA and CDR2 FQGTGA. This CDR3 spans 14 amino acids. Here the CDR3 DNA reads TGTGCCAGCAGCTCGGGCGGGGGTCGGAAGACCCAGTACTTC. This sequence encodes CASSSGGGRKTQYF.

This chain joins TRBV9 and TRBJ1-6; the match to TRBD1 covers 7 bases. The CDR3 extends over 15 amino acids. Germline loops: CDR1 SGDLS, CDR2 YYNGEE. The V and J ends lost 4 bases and 11 bases, in that order; junction bases with no gene match: 12. This chain's CDR3 is CASSSEGQIGTPLHF. CDR3 nucleotide sequence: TGTGCCAGCAGCTCGGAGGGACAGATAGGTACACCCCTCCACTTT.

This CDR3 is CAIKPQGKETQYF. The CDR3 DNA reads TGTGCCATCAAACCACAGGGTAAAGAGACCCAGTACTTC. The V gene is TRBV10-3, the J gene TRBJ2-5, with a possible D match to TRBD1 (6 bases). From germline, CDR1 is ENHRY and CDR2 SYGVKD. The V end was cut by 7 bases, the J end by 3 bases, with 12 bases between. The CDR3 consists of 13 residues.

The chain uses TRBV6-5 and TRBJ1-6; D perhaps matches TRBD1 (6 bases). The germline V and J ends were trimmed by 0 bases and 9 bases, with 15 bases remaining between them. This CDR3 has 16 residues. Germline CDR1 MNHEY, CDR2 SVGAGI. The CDR3 reads CASSYSNRGAGSPLHF. CDR3 nucleotide sequence: TGTGCCAGCAGTTACTCCAATCGGGGGGCAGGTTCACCCCTCCACTTT.

This clone was counted a single time. V gene TRBV5-1 combines with J gene TRBJ2-7; 7 bases fit TRBD1. Germline lookup yields CDR1 SGHRS and CDR2 YFSETQ. This CDR3 is 13 amino acids long. V lost 4 bases and J lost 4; bases outside the gene matches: 5. The CDR3 bases are TGCGCCAGCAGCGCCGGGACAGCTTACGAGCAGTACTTC. As protein: CASSAGTAYEQYF.

The chain's CDR3 is CASRGRGDTGELFF. The CDR3 nucleotides read TGTGCCAGCAGGGGCAGGGGCGACACCGGGGAGCTGTTTTTT. The V gene is TRBV11-3, the J gene TRBJ2-2, with D perhaps matching TRBD1 (6 bases). The V gene lost 6 bases and the J gene lost 3 bases, with 11 bases spanning the gap. CDR1 SGHNT and CDR2 YENEEA come from the germline V gene. The CDR3 is 14 amino acids.

The rearrangement uses TRBV5-1 and TRBJ2-1, with 14 bases identical to TRBD2. After removal of 3 bases from V and 6 bases from J, the junction contained 2 bases not matched to a gene. The CDR3 covers 15 residues. Germline V gene lookup returns CDR1 SGHRS and CDR2 YFSETQ. CDR3 region: CASSSTSGGANEQFF. The CDR3, as DNA: TGCGCCAGCAGCTCGACTAGCGGGGGGGCCAATGAGCAGTTCTTC.

Comments on this clone: A read error may produce the germline difference seen at one junction end. The chain carries TRBV7-7 and TRBJ2-5, with a tentative D call TRBD2 (5 bases). The CDR3 extends over 14 amino acids. Germline V CDR1 and CDR2: SSHAT, FNYEAQ (reference sequence). The CDR3 DNA follows: TGTGCTAGCAGCTTATCGGGGATGCAGGAGACCCAGTACTTC. Residues: CASSLSGMQETQYF.

This clone was found a few times. In DNA, the CDR3 is TGTGCCAGCACCCCGGGGACTAGCGGGAGTTGGTACGAGCAGTACTTC. Translation gives CASTPGTSGSWYEQYF. The rearrangement joins TRBV9 to TRBJ2-7; 14 positions match TRBD2. Germline CDR1 is SGDLS and CDR2 is YYNGEE. Trimming at V came to 6 bases and at J to 4 bases, leaving 9 bases not matched to a gene. This CDR3 is 16 amino acids long.

This clone appeared once. The chain combines TRBV29-1 with TRBJ2-2, with TRBD1 matching 7 bases. The V and J ends lost 3 bases and 0 bases, in that order; junction bases with no gene match: 7. The germline V gene encodes CDR1 SQVTM and CDR2 ANQGSEA. This CDR3 has 16 amino acids. CDR3 protein: CSVEMGQPTNTGELFF. DNA of the CDR3: TGCAGCGTTGAGATGGGACAGCCCACGAACACCGGGGAGCTGTTTTTT.

This sequence joins TRBV7-9 and TRBJ2-3; TRBD2 is a possible D gene (5 bases). This CDR3 comprises 15 residues. Between the trimmed V and J ends, which lost 0 bases and 4 bases, there was a span of 11 bases. Germline CDR1 SEHNR, CDR2 FQNEAQ (reference sequence). This CDR3 reads CASSLASAGADTQYF. The CDR3 nucleotides read TGTGCCAGCAGCTTAGCCTCCGCCGGGGCAGATACGCAGTATTTT. Filled out from reference TRBV7-9 and TRBJ2-3, the complete variable domain reads DTGVSQNPRHKITKRGQNVTFRCDPISEHNRLYWYRQTLGQGPEFLTYFQNEAQLEKSRLLSDRFSAERPKGSFSTLEIQRTEQGDSAMYLCASSLASAGADTQYFGPGTRLTVL.

The V call is TRBV28, the J call TRBJ2-3; D gene ambiguous. The CDR3 totals 13 residues. CDR1 is MDHEN and CDR2 is SYDVKM in the germline V gene. V was pared by 3 bases and J by 1 base, with 5 bases between. CDR3 protein: CASSFRGTDTQYF. The DNA for the CDR3 is TGTGCCAGCAGTTTCCGCGGCACAGATACGCAGTATTTT.